The T cell receptor (beta chain) described here comes from a study of breast tumors, draining lymph nodes, adjacent tissues. Study-wide results and caveats: The lymph node origin of tumor T cells was framed as consistent with a hypothesis, not demonstrated. Compared with lymph nodes, tumors were less diverse; compared with nontumor tissue, more. Findings are consistent with lymph node origin and intratumoral expansion of most tumor T cells.

CDR1 MNHEY and CDR2 SVGEGT come from the germline V gene. The CDR3 has 17 amino acids. TCRdb re-called the multiplex PCR reads through MiXCR, storing one row per CDR3 protein. The sample carries about 230,000 distinct CDR3 sequences, roughly 30% recorded once. In this sample, this clonotype turned up many times. Its antigen remains unknown. One end of the junction varies from germline; a read error may be responsible. The lymph nodes were axillary draining lymph nodes from breast cancer patients. The chain carries TRBV6-2 or TRBV6-3 and TRBJ1-6, with D perhaps matching TRBD1 (5 bases). This sequence was found in a female donor with breast cancer. Some clones in this sample may be carry-over from other donors' samples. Source material: axillary lymph node tissue. CDR3 nucleotide sequence: TGTGCCAGCAGTCACTCGGGGCCGAAATCTTCGGGGACACCCCTCCACTTT. Encoded protein: CASSHSGPKSSGTPLHF.